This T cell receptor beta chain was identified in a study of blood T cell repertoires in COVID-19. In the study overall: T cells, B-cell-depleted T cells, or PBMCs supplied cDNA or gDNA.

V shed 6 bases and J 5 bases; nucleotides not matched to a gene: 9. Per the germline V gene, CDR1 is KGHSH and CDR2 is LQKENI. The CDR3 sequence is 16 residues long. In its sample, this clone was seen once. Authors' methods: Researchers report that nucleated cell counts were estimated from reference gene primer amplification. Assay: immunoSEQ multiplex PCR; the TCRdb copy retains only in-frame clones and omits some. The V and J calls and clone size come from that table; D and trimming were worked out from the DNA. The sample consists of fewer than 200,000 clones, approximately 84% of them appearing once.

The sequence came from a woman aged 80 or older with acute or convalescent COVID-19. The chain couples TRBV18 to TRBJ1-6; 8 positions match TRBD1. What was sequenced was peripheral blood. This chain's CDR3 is CASSPADRANNSPLHF. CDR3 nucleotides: TGTGCCAGCTCTCCGGCGGACAGGGCCAATAATTCACCCCTCCACTTT.